The 32 T cell receptor beta chains below were found in one sample sequenced in a study of T cells after yellow fever vaccination. TCRdb processed the 5' RACE reads anew with MiXCR; each CDR3 protein has one entry. The sample carries 340,000 or so distinct CDR3 sequences, around 13% recorded once. The sample here was CD4+ T cells sorted from PBMCs, taken 15 days after the yellow fever booster vaccination. The source is a young man who received the YFV17D yellow fever vaccine.

This clonotype was detected only a few times. The rearrangement links TRBV7-3 to TRBJ2-7; D call uncertain. This CDR3 contains 14 residues. CDR1 and CDR2 from the germline V gene are SGHTA and FQGTGA. The V end was cut by 5 bases, the J end by 6 bases, with 17 bases between. The CDR3 nucleotides read TGTGCCAGCAGCCGTTATACGAAATCGGTCGAGCAGTACTTC. It yields the protein CASSRYTKSVEQYF.

The rearrangement links TRBV20-1 to TRBJ1-1; D call uncertain. The V and J ends lost 1 base and 1 base respectively, with 7 bases between them. The CDR3 is 13 amino acids. The germline V gene encodes CDR1 DFQATT and CDR2 SNEGSKA (reference sequence). CDR3 DNA: TGCAGTGCTAGAGCAAGGCAGAACACTGAAGCTTTCTTT. Translation: CSARARQNTEAFF.

A few counts support this clonotype. The CDR3 DNA is TGTGCCAGCAGCTTGGGGGGGGACCAATTGACCTACAATGAGCAGTTCTTC. It specifies CASSLGGDQLTYNEQFF. The chain is built from TRBV5-5 and TRBJ2-1, with D perhaps matching TRBD2 (6 bases). Germline V gives CDR1 SGHKS, CDR2 YYEKEE (reference sequence). V dropped 0 bases and J dropped 2 bases, with 15 bases sitting between them. This CDR3 has 17 amino acids. Filled out from reference TRBV5-5 and TRBJ2-1, the complete variable domain reads DAGVTQSPTHLIKTRGQQVTLRCSPISGHKSVSWYQQVLGQGPQFIFQYYEKEERGRGNFPDRFSARQFPNYSSELNVNALLLGDSALYLCASSLGGDQLTYNEQFFGPGTRLTVL.

The genes are TRBV20-1 and TRBJ2-1, with 9 bases aligning to TRBD1. Germline assignment: CDR1 DFQATT and CDR2 SNEGSKA (reference sequence). The ends lost 3 bases at V and 8 bases at J; junction bases unmatched: 5. The CDR3 has 13 residues. CDR3 bases: TGCAGTGCTAGTAACAGGGGGCTCGATGAGCAGTTCTTC. Its translation is CSASNRGLDEQFF.

This clonotype has more than one count but fewer than ten. The chain uses TRBV14 and TRBJ2-7; no definite D call. The V end was cut by 2 bases, the J end by 2 bases, with 10 bases between. The germline gives CDR1 SGHDN, CDR2 FVKESK. CDR3 length equals 14 residues. CDR3 amino acids: CASSQSLNTYEQYF. As DNA, the CDR3 is TGTGCCAGCAGCCAATCGCTGAATACCTACGAGCAGTACTTC.

This clonotype appeared a single time. This chain links TRBV20-1 with TRBJ2-1, with 11 nucleotides matching TRBD2. V lost 3 bases and J lost 9; bases outside the gene matches: 7. Germline V lookup: CDR1 DFQATT, CDR2 SNEGSKA (reference sequence). CDR3 length: 14 amino acids. CDR3 loop: CSASTGTSGTEQFF. The DNA of the CDR3 is TGCAGTGCTAGCACCGGGACTAGCGGAACTGAGCAGTTCTTC.

This clonotype showed up just a few times. This CDR3 reads CASSLSSGGVWTDTQYF. The CDR3 bases are TGTGCCAGCAGCCTTTCTAGCGGGGGGGTCTGGACAGATACGCAGTATTTT. The chain combines TRBV7-2 with TRBJ2-3; 12 bases match TRBD2. Germline CDR1 reads SGHTA; CDR2 reads FQGNSA. The trim removed 5 bases at V and 3 bases at J, leaving 9 bases unmatched. The CDR3 is 17 residues long.

Only a few counts were recorded for this clonotype. This chain links TRBV20-1 with TRBJ2-2, with D perhaps matching TRBD2 (5 bases). Trimming pared 5 bases from V and 8 bases from J, leaving 18 bases between. Germline values: CDR1 DFQATT, CDR2 SNEGSKA (reference sequence). There are 14 residues in the CDR3. CDR3 sequence reads: CSAYPPGLWGELFF. As DNA, the CDR3 is TGCAGTGCTTACCCCCCCGGACTCTGGGGGGAGCTGTTTTTT.

V and J are TRBV5-4 and TRBJ2-5, with D unclear. V shed 5 bases and J shed 0 bases, with 5 bases lying between them. Germline CDR1 SGHNT, CDR2 YYREEE (reference sequence). The CDR3 totals 12 residues. CDR3 DNA: TGTGCCAGCAGATGGGACCAAGAGACCCAGTACTTC. Translation gives CASRWDQETQYF.

J is TRBJ2-7 and V is TRBV15, with a possible D match to TRBD1 (5 bases). Deletions cut 2 bases from V and 2 bases from J, with 10 bases between. Germline V gene lookup returns CDR1 LNHNV and CDR2 YYDKDF (reference sequence). CDR3 length: 14 residues. The CDR3 sequence is CATSRQVGPYEQYF. The CDR3 DNA reads as TGTGCCACCAGCAGACAGGTGGGGCCCTACGAGCAGTACTTC.

CDR3 sequence: CASSTPSGQGNEQYF. CDR3 DNA sequence: TGTGCCAGCAGCACCCCTTCTGGACAGGGAAACGAGCAGTACTTC. This chain joins TRBV2 and TRBJ2-7, with 8 bases aligning to TRBD1. Germline-derived CDR1 and CDR2 are SNHLY and FYNNEI. V lost 6 bases to trimming and J lost 5 bases; unmatched junction nucleotides: 12. The CDR3 loop spans 15 amino acids.

The chain uses TRBV6-5 and TRBJ1-2, with unresolved D. The germline V gene encodes CDR1 MNHEY and CDR2 SVGAGI. The CDR3 runs to 12 residues. Between the trimmed V and J ends, which lost 0 bases and 8 bases, there was a span of 7 bases. CDR3 coding DNA: TGTGCCAGCAGTTACTCGGGGAGGGGCTACACCTTC. Translating gives CASSYSGRGYTF.

The J gene is TRBJ1-1, the V gene TRBV12-3 or TRBV12-4; D unresolved. Trimming cost V 3 bases and J 5 bases, with 7 bases left between them. CDR3 length equals 12 residues. CDR3 bases: TGTGCCAGCAGTTTTATAAGGACTGAAGCTTTCTTT. Encoded protein: CASSFIRTEAFF.

J is TRBJ2-1 and V is TRBV9; the match to TRBD2 covers 10 bases. The CDR3 is made up of 15 amino acids. Looked up from germline, CDR1 is SGDLS and CDR2 is YYNGEE. The V gene end was trimmed by 4 bases and the J gene end by 6 bases; junction bases not matched to a gene: 7. The CDR3, as DNA: TGTGCCAGCAGCCAAAGCGGGGGGGAGATCAATGAGCAGTTCTTC. Protein sequence: CASSQSGGEINEQFF.

The CDR3 is CARRFRFGLYEQYV. CDR3 in DNA: TGTGCCAGACGTTTCCGATTCGGACTTTACGAGCAGTACGTC. This chain uses TRBV12-3 or TRBV12-4 with TRBJ2-7; D may be TRBD2 (5 bases). The CDR3 runs 14 residues. Trimming cost V 9 bases and J 4 bases, with 19 bases left between them.

A few counts support this clonotype. DNA for the CDR3: TGTGCCTGGATGCCTGCGGGGAGCTCCTACGAGCAGTACTTC. Translated: CAWMPAGSSYEQYF. The rearrangement uses TRBV30 and TRBJ2-7; D is possibly TRBD2 (6 bases). Trimming removed 4 bases from V and 0 bases from J, with 13 bases in between. The CDR3 totals 14 residues. CDR1 and CDR2 (germline): GTSNPN, SVGIG (reference sequence). Filled out from reference TRBV30 and TRBJ2-7, the complete variable domain reads SQTIHQWPATLVQPVGSPLSLECTVEGTSNPNLYWYRQAAGRGLQLLFYSVGIGQISSEVPQNLSASRPQDRQFILSSKKLLLSDSGFYLCAWMPAGSSYEQYFGPGTRLTVT.

The chain uses TRBV28 and TRBJ2-7; a weak D match, TRBD1 (7 bases). CDR3 length: 16 amino acids. The germline CDR1 and CDR2 sequences are MDHEN and SYDVKM. The ends were cut back, 5 bases at V and 1 base at J, with 18 bases in the middle. In DNA, the CDR3 is TGTGCCAGCAGTCCCGGAGACAGGGACTTATCCTACGAGCAGTACGTC. This encodes CASSPGDRDLSYEQYV.

This chain uses TRBV12-3 or TRBV12-4 with TRBJ1-6; a weak D match, TRBD1 (5 bases). CDR3 size: 14 residues. The V end was cut by 3 bases, the J end by 7 bases, with 10 bases between. The CDR3 nucleotides read TGTGCCAGCAGTTTGGGGGTGGGGAATTCACCCCTCCACTTT. This translates into CASSLGVGNSPLHF.

The chain joins TRBV6-2 or TRBV6-3 to TRBJ1-5; D is possibly TRBD1 (5 bases). Germline V gene lookup returns CDR1 MNHEY and CDR2 SVGEGT. Trimming left V 3 bases short and J 2 bases short, with 8 bases between. This CDR3 has 14 amino acids. The CDR3 is CASSYQGGNQPQHF. In nucleotides, the CDR3 is TGTGCCAGCAGTTATCAGGGCGGCAATCAGCCCCAGCATTTT.

A few counts support this clonotype. V is TRBV5-1 and J is TRBJ2-3; D perhaps matches TRBD2 (7 bases). Between the trimmed V and J ends, which lost 0 bases and 6 bases, there was a span of 17 bases. Germline-derived CDR1 and CDR2 are SGHRS and YFSETQ. The CDR3 has 16 residues. CDR3 sequence: CASSLVAGAPPDTQYF. The CDR3 nucleotides read TGCGCCAGCAGCTTGGTTGCGGGGGCACCCCCGGATACGCAGTATTTT.

This clonotype has a count of ten or more. J is TRBJ1-5 and V is TRBV18, with a tentative D call TRBD1 (5 bases). This CDR3 spans 14 amino acids. Trimming stripped 3 bases from V and 7 bases from J, with 13 bases between. Germline values: CDR1 KGHSH, CDR2 LQKENI. The CDR3 sequence: CASSPQGFDQPQHF. CDR3 in DNA: TGTGCCAGCTCACCGCAGGGTTTCGACCAGCCCCAGCATTTT.

CDR3 protein: CSPREPRGLRTDTQYF. As DNA, the CDR3 is TGCAGCCCTCGAGAGCCCCGCGGGTTGCGCACAGATACGCAGTATTTT. The chain employs TRBV20-1 and TRBJ2-3; perhaps TRBD2 as D (5 bases). The CDR3 runs 16 residues. CDR1 is DFQATT and CDR2 is SNEGSKA in the germline V gene (reference sequence).

The gene calls are TRBV6-1 and TRBJ1-3; 7 positions match TRBD1. There are 15 residues in the CDR3. J gave up 2 bases and V 2 bases, and 3 bases lay outside the gene matches. From germline, CDR1 is MNHNS and CDR2 SASEGT. In nucleotides, the CDR3 is TGTGCCAGCAGTGAAAACAGGGGTCCTGGAAACACCATATATTTT. The encoded protein is CASSENRGPGNTIYF.

The chain is built from TRBV5-1 and TRBJ2-3, with D possibly matching TRBD1 (6 bases). V was clipped by 5 bases and J by 5 bases, with 12 bases between them. The CDR3 is 13 residues long. In germline, CDR1 is SGHRS, CDR2 YFSETQ. CDR3 loop: CASRSDSVDTQYF. The DNA of the CDR3 is TGCGCCAGCAGGTCGGACAGTGTAGATACGCAGTATTTT. The full variable domain, rest sourced from reference TRBV5-1 and TRBJ2-3, is KAGVTQTPRYLIKTRGQQVTLSCSPISGHRSVSWYQQTPGQGLQFLFEYFSETQRNKGNFPGRFSGRQFSNSRSEMNVSTLELGDSALYLCASRSDSVDTQYFGPGTRLTVL.

This clonotype appeared once. The rearrangement uses TRBV6-5 and TRBJ2-3; D could derive from TRBD1 or TRBD2 (5 bases each). The ends were cut back, 6 bases at V and 0 bases at J, with 16 bases in the middle. The V gene's germline CDR1 is MNHEY and CDR2 SVGAGI. The CDR3 length is 16 residues. CDR3 bases: TGTGCCAGCAGACCGTCGGGGACGACTAGCACAGATACGCAGTATTTT. Amino acids: CASRPSGTTSTDTQYF.

This clonotype showed up just a few times. This rearrangement joins TRBV5-1 to TRBJ1-6; weak D call: TRBD1 (6 bases). Between the trimmed V and J ends, which lost 1 base and 8 bases, there was a span of 16 bases. Germline CDR1 reads SGHRS; CDR2 reads YFSETQ. The CDR3 contains 16 residues. CDR3 DNA: TGCGCCAGCAGCTTGAGGCCGGCAGGGGAGGATTCACCCCTCCACTTT. It yields the protein CASSLRPAGEDSPLHF.

The chain joins TRBV14 to TRBJ1-1; D unresolved. The V gene lost 0 bases and the J gene lost 9 bases, with 17 bases spanning the gap. The CDR3 has 15 amino acids. The germline gives CDR1 SGHDN, CDR2 FVKESK. CDR3 DNA sequence: TGTGCCAGCAGCCAAGATTTACAGCCCGGAGGAAAAGCTTTCTTT. Translating gives CASSQDLQPGGKAFF.

J is TRBJ1-2 and V is TRBV12-5; D is unclear. V was clipped by 0 bases and J by 1 base, with 18 bases between them. This CDR3 is 18 amino acids long. CDR1 is LGHNT and CDR2 is FRNRAP in the germline V gene. The CDR3 region is CASGLVLSPGNINYGYTF. CDR3 nucleotides: TGTGCTAGTGGTTTGGTACTATCACCTGGGAATATTAACTATGGCTACACCTTC.

Many counts were recorded for this clonotype. The gene calls are TRBV5-6 and TRBJ1-5; no reliable D call. Between the trimmed V and J ends, which lost 1 base and 3 bases, there was a span of 8 bases. CDR1 SGHDT and CDR2 YYEEEE come from the germline V gene. The CDR3 contains 14 residues. CDR3 residues: CASSLIGFNQPQHF. CDR3 nucleotides: TGTGCCAGCAGCTTGATAGGGTTCAATCAGCCCCAGCATTTT.

The rearrangement uses TRBV6-5 and TRBJ1-2, with D uncertain. Germline assignment: CDR1 MNHEY and CDR2 SVGAGI. V shed 0 bases and J shed 3 bases, with 11 bases lying between them. The CDR3 covers 15 residues. As DNA, the CDR3 is TGTGCCAGCAGTTACTCGAGCAGACGGCACTATGGCTACACCTTC. It translates to CASSYSSRRHYGYTF.

This chain joins TRBV4-2 and TRBJ1-2, with D possibly TRBD1 on 6 matching bases. V was cut by 1 base and J by 3 bases, with 9 bases left in between. This CDR3 contains 14 residues. Germline loops: CDR1 LGHNA, CDR2 YNFKEQ. The CDR3 loop reads CASSQGPGDYGYTF. The CDR3 nucleotides read TGTGCCAGCAGCCAAGGACCAGGGGACTATGGCTACACCTTC.

In this sample, this clonotype turned up a few times. The chain recombines TRBV12-3 or TRBV12-4 with TRBJ2-1; D call uncertain. Between the trimmed V and J ends, which lost 1 base and 2 bases, there was a span of 9 bases. This CDR3 comprises 15 residues. CDR3 region: CASSLGRRAYNEQFF. In nucleotides, the CDR3 is TGTGCCAGCAGTTTAGGGCGGCGTGCCTACAATGAGCAGTTCTTC.